This paragraph covers one TCR beta chain sequence. There is no known antigen for this receptor. No much larger clonotype is one base removed from it; base qualities were not supplied. Peripheral blood CD8+ and CD4+ T cells from healthy donors, Susac syndrome patients and multiple sclerosis patients were profiled using high-throughput TCR beta sequencing. Multiple sclerosis controls were treatment-naive patients with stable or active relapsing-remitting disease fulfilling revised McDonald criteria. Bulk CD8+ and CD4+ T cells were purified by magnetic negative isolation, while CD8+ TEMRA cells were enriched using FACS. Blood was collected in EDTA tubes and processed within 24 hours, with PBMCs isolated through density gradient centrifugation. PBMCs intended for TCR sequencing were cryopreserved in liquid nitrogen and thawed later in a water bath at 37 degrees C. The sorted or isolated CD4+, CD8+ and CD8+ TEMRA cells reached a purity of at least 90%.

The CDR3 spans 14 residues, from the cysteine through the phenylalanine. The only DNA kept is the CDR3, 42 bases in frame from the first base. V was cut back by 5 bases and J by 1 base, leaving a gap of 14 bases between them. The germline V gene (reference sequence) yields DFQATT for CDR1 and SNEGSKA for CDR2. RNA was extracted with the RNeasy kit and roughly 0.45 to 1 ug was reverse transcribed using random hexamers. The immunoSEQ multiplex PCR assay, which covers 54 Vbeta and 13 Jbeta segments, was used to amplify TCR beta CDR3 regions. PCR amplification bias was corrected by using a synthetic template baseline for primer optimization and computational correction. The study's processing was this. Reads were annotated to V, D and J genes per IMGT and analyzed with immunoSEQ Analyzer, keeping only productive sequences. Clonality was calculated as one minus the Shannon entropy normalized by log2 of the number of productive unique sequences. For each patient and control, public and private clones were evaluated within the 100 most prevalent clones. Clones were defined as Susac-specific when absent from the healthy and MS cohorts, from over 950 published viral clones and from other ImmuneACCESS disease sequences. TCRdb passed the public sequencing reads through fastp at Q25 and MiXCR, retaining productive beta sequences. Rows with one shared CDR3 protein collapse into an entry with the most common genes and DNA. The V and J calls here are based on TCRdb, not the publication. This sample has approximately 180,000 distinct CDR3 sequences in its table, and roughly 95% of those were observed once. Approximately 0.088% of the sample comes from the top ten.

The data belong to a study of CD8 T cells in Susac syndrome (dated by TCRdb to between 2018 and 2021). About the study as a whole: Whether CD8+ T cell activation and differentiation in Susac syndrome was antigen driven was tested using repertoire sequencing.

Overall study results and their limits: The TCR sequencing and HLA analysis was acknowledged to have included a relatively small number of individuals.

The chain uses TRBV20-1 and TRBJ2-5; the D gene is perhaps TRBD2, on 6 matching bases. Sequenced: CD4+ T cells from PBMCs. This clonotype was sampled from a human donor with multiple sclerosis. The CDR3 protein is CSARAGSAQETQYF. The nucleotides are TGCAGTGCTCGAGCCGGGAGTGCCCAAGAGACCCAGTACTTC.